Below are 27 T cell receptor beta chains sequenced from a single sample in a study of beta chain features in type 1 diabetes. Study observations and caveats: Type 1 diabetes patients showed a moderate but significant shortening of TCRB CDR3s in all four CD4+ subsets.

cDNA synthesis used the whole RNA isolate, giving expressed TCRB sequences. Profiling relied on immunoSEQ multiplex PCR, and the TCRdb table lists in-frame clones only, not all of them. The profile shows under 300,000 clones, approximately 13% of them singletons. The antigens for these receptors are not known. Material for sequencing was naive CD4+ T cells from blood. The origin of the receptors is a man aged 25 to 45 with type 1 diabetes.

CDR3 DNA sequence: TGTGCCATCAGTGAAGTACGGGACACTGAAGCTTTCTTT. Translated: CAISEVRDTEAFF. V and J are TRBV10-3 and TRBJ1-1, with D uncertain. The V end lost 3 bases, the J end lost 3 bases, and 8 bases lay between the germline ends. The CDR3 extends over 13 amino acids. In germline, CDR1 is ENHRY, CDR2 SYGVKD.

The chain employs TRBV2 and TRBJ2-2; the D gene is possibly TRBD2 (6 bases). CDR3 length: 13 residues. V was clipped by 5 bases and J by 3 bases, with 7 bases between them. Germline V gives CDR1 SNHLY, CDR2 FYNNEI. The CDR3 bases are TGTGCCAGCAGTCCGGGGGACACCGGGGAGCTGTTTTTT. Its translation: CASSPGDTGELFF. Together with reference TRBV2 and TRBJ2-2, the CDR3 gives the full variable domain: EPEVTQTPSHQVTQMGQEVILRCVPISNHLYFYWYRQILGQKVEFLVSFYNNEISEKSEIFDDQFSVERPDGSNFTLKIRSTKLEDSAMYFCASSPGDTGELFFGEGSRLTVL.

The genes are TRBV7-8 and TRBJ2-7; 13 positions match TRBD2. The CDR3 covers 17 residues. CDR1 is SGHVS, CDR2 FQNEAQ, per germline. The trim removed 2 bases at V and 3 bases at J, leaving 7 bases unmatched. The DNA of the CDR3 is TGTGCCAGCAGCTTAAGGACTAGCGGGAGCCGACGCTACGAGCAGTACTTC. Translating it yields CASSLRTSGSRRYEQYF.

The V call is TRBV29-1, the J call TRBJ2-2; 11 bases are a match to TRBD2. From germline, CDR1 is SQVTM and CDR2 ANQGSEA. V was pared by 7 bases and J by 1 base, with 2 bases of the junction left unmatched. The CDR3 has 14 residues. The chain's CDR3 is CSGGTSGNTGELFF. Here the CDR3 DNA reads TGCAGCGGGGGGACTAGCGGGAACACCGGGGAGCTGTTTTTT.

A few counts support this clone. This chain joins TRBV5-4 and TRBJ2-5, with D tentatively TRBD2 (5 bases). The CDR3 contains 13 residues. Trimming took 7 bases from V and 3 from J, leaving 13 bases between them. CDR1 and CDR2 from the germline V gene are SGHNT and YYREEE (reference sequence). This chain's CDR3 is CASGSLAEETQYF. The CDR3, as DNA: TGTGCCAGCGGATCTCTAGCCGAAGAGACCCAGTACTTC.

This chain connects TRBV2 to TRBJ1-5; 9 bases are a match to TRBD1. The ends lost 5 bases at V and 2 bases at J; junction bases unmatched: 4. The germline CDR1 and CDR2 sequences are SNHLY and FYNNEI. This CDR3 spans 15 amino acids. DNA for the CDR3: TGTGCCAGCAGTCGGACAGGGGCGGGCAATCAGCCCCAGCATTTT. Translating gives CASSRTGAGNQPQHF. Full variable domain (missing parts from reference TRBV2 and TRBJ1-5): EPEVTQTPSHQVTQMGQEVILRCVPISNHLYFYWYRQILGQKVEFLVSFYNNEISEKSEIFDDQFSVERPDGSNFTLKIRSTKLEDSAMYFCASSRTGAGNQPQHFGDGTRLSIL.

This clone was recorded a few times. This rearrangement joins TRBV5-1 to TRBJ1-1; TRBD1 matches 9 bases. J lost 7 bases, V lost 0 bases, and 7 bases had no gene match. The germline V gene encodes CDR1 SGHRS and CDR2 YFSETQ. This CDR3 is built from 15 residues. The chain's CDR3 is CASSLGDRAAGEAFF. CDR3 DNA: TGCGCCAGCAGCTTGGGGGACAGGGCCGCGGGTGAAGCTTTCTTT.

The V call is TRBV10-3, the J call TRBJ2-7; D perhaps matches TRBD1 (6 bases). The length of the CDR3 is 14 residues. Trimming pared 3 bases from V and 1 base from J, leaving 10 bases between. Germline assignment: CDR1 ENHRY and CDR2 SYGVKD. The CDR3 sequence: CAISDRGRSYEQYF. CDR3 DNA sequence: TGTGCCATCAGTGACAGGGGTAGGTCCTACGAGCAGTACTTC.

In its sample, this clone was seen once. V gene TRBV7-2 combines with J gene TRBJ2-7, with no clear D. Germline lookup yields CDR1 SGHTA and CDR2 FQGNSA. This CDR3 comprises 14 residues. The ends were cut back, 1 base at V and 6 bases at J, with 13 bases in the middle. The CDR3 is CASSLGGPAGEQYF. CDR3 DNA sequence: TGTGCCAGCAGCTTAGGTGGCCCGGCAGGCGAGCAGTACTTC.

The chain is built from TRBV5-5 and TRBJ2-2, with TRBD1 matching over 7 bases. The CDR3 consists of 16 residues. CDR1 SGHKS and CDR2 YYEKEE come from the germline V gene (reference sequence). The V and J ends lost 3 bases and 0 bases, in that order; junction bases with no gene match: 5. The CDR3 is CASSSRGTPNTGELFF. CDR3 nucleotides: TGTGCCAGCAGCTCCAGGGGGACACCGAACACCGGGGAGCTGTTTTTT. Filled out from reference TRBV5-5 and TRBJ2-2, the complete variable domain reads DAGVTQSPTHLIKTRGQQVTLRCSPISGHKSVSWYQQVLGQGPQFIFQYYEKEERGRGNFPDRFSARQFPNYSSELNVNALLLGDSALYLCASSSRGTPNTGELFFGEGSRLTVL.

This clone was detected only a few times. The V gene is TRBV9, the J gene TRBJ2-3; perhaps TRBD2 as D (7 bases). Trimming stripped 2 bases from V and 5 bases from J, with 15 bases between. The CDR3 is made up of 15 amino acids. From germline, CDR1 is SGDLS and CDR2 YYNGEE. The CDR3 is CASSVVGEGGDTQYF. CDR3 sequence (DNA): TGTGCCAGCAGCGTGGTTGGGGAGGGGGGAGATACGCAGTATTTT.

This clone was observed a few times. The gene calls are TRBV9 and TRBJ1-6, with D possibly matching TRBD1 (5 bases). Germline CDR1 SGDLS, CDR2 YYNGEE. The CDR3 has 13 residues. V lost 6 bases to trimming and J lost 10 bases, with 14 bases between them. The CDR3 region has the DNA TGTGCCAGCACAGGTGGGGGGAACTCACCCCTCCACTTT. Residues: CASTGGGNSPLHF.

In this sample, this clone turned up a few times. This chain uses TRBV19 with TRBJ1-5; D gene uncertain. V lost 0 bases and J 2 bases, leaving 11 bases between the germline ends. CDR3 length: 16 amino acids. Germline CDR1 reads LNHDA; CDR2 reads SQIVND (reference sequence). CDR3 residues: CASSIDPGARNQPQHF. The CDR3, as DNA: TGTGCCAGTAGTATAGACCCCGGAGCCCGCAATCAGCCCCAGCATTTT.

A few counts support this clone. The CDR3 region has the DNA TGTGCCTGGAGTCCTCGAGGAGCAGGGCGGTATGGCTACACCTTC. This codes for CAWSPRGAGRYGYTF. V gene TRBV30 combines with J gene TRBJ1-2; weak D call: TRBD1 (5 bases). The CDR3 is 15 amino acids. From germline, CDR1 is GTSNPN and CDR2 SVGIG (reference sequence). Trimming removed 2 bases from V and 5 bases from J, with 18 bases in between.

The chain links TRBV19 to TRBJ2-1; 9 bases align to TRBD2. Germline CDR1 is LNHDA and CDR2 is SQIVND (reference sequence). The CDR3 runs to 17 residues. Germline trimming cut 3 bases from V and 7 bases from J; bases unmatched to any gene: 13. Written as DNA, the CDR3 is TGTGCCAGTAGTATTACGGCTAGCGGGGAGTGGGGGAATGAGCAGTTCTTC. This encodes CASSITASGEWGNEQFF.

This clone was recorded a few times. The rearrangement links TRBV4-1 to TRBJ2-7; 12 bases agree with TRBD2. The CDR3 runs to 16 residues. With V trimmed by 1 base and J by 7 bases, 8 bases remained unmatched. Germline V gene data show CDR1 as MGHRA and CDR2 as YSYEKL. The CDR3 DNA reads as TGCGCCAGCAGCCAAGCGGCTAGCGGGGGGGCAAGGGAGCAGTACTTC. The encoded protein is CASSQAASGGAREQYF.

The V call is TRBV19, the J call TRBJ1-1; D perhaps matches TRBD1 (5 bases). The germline V gene encodes CDR1 LNHDA and CDR2 SQIVND (reference sequence). Trimming cost V 3 bases and J 0 bases, with 14 bases left between them. CDR3 length: 16 amino acids. CDR3 DNA: TGTGCCAGTAGTATGTGGCAGGGTGATATGAACACTGAAGCTTTCTTT. Encoded protein: CASSMWQGDMNTEAFF.

Remarks on this clone: Other DNA sequences in this sample translate to the same CDR3. The rearrangement links TRBV5-4 to TRBJ2-7, with TRBD1 identical over 7 bases. The CDR3 consists of 13 residues. CDR1 and CDR2 from the germline V gene are SGHNT and YYREEE (reference sequence). V shed 4 bases, J shed 1 base, and the junction held 2 bases outside the gene matches. The CDR3 sequence is CASSLGQSYEQYF. The DNA for the CDR3 is TGTGCCAGCAGCCTGGGACAGTCCTACGAGCAGTACTTC.

This clone came up a few times. The chain is built from TRBV19 and TRBJ1-5; 7 bases are shared with TRBD1. The germline V gene has CDR1 LNHDA and CDR2 SQIVND (reference sequence). The CDR3 is 16 amino acids. With 3 bases clipped from V and 5 bases from J, the junction kept 10 bases outside the gene matches. Here the CDR3 reads CASSMGQPLGDQPQHF. The CDR3 DNA is TGTGCCAGTAGTATGGGACAGCCGCTGGGGGATCAGCCCCAGCATTTT.

This clone showed up just a few times. The V and J genes are TRBV30 and TRBJ2-5; maybe TRBD2 (6 bases). Germline V CDR1 and CDR2: GTSNPN, SVGIG (reference sequence). V was shortened by 4 bases and J by 0 bases, with 15 bases between the two germline ends. There are 15 residues in the CDR3. As DNA, the CDR3 is TGTGCCTGGATGGCGGGAATGCGGTACCAAGAGACCCAGTACTTC. Protein: CAWMAGMRYQETQYF.

This clone has only a few counts. This rearrangement joins TRBV4-1 to TRBJ2-3; 8 positions match TRBD2. The V segment lost 3 bases and the J segment 6 bases; nucleotides outside the gene matches: 11. There are 16 residues in the CDR3. Per germline, CDR1 MGHRA and CDR2 YSYEKL. CDR3 DNA: TGCGCCAGCAGCCAGGGGACTAGTGGAACTTTCGATACGCAGTATTTT. Encoded protein: CASSQGTSGTFDTQYF.

V and J are TRBV7-9 and TRBJ1-4; TRBD1 agrees at 8 bases. After removal of 5 bases from V and 4 bases from J, the junction contained 6 bases not matched to a gene. Per germline, CDR1 SEHNR and CDR2 FQNEAQ (reference sequence). This CDR3 comprises 15 residues. The CDR3 nucleotides read TGTGCCAGCAGCCCCGGACAGGGTTTTAATGAAAAACTGTTTTTT. Protein: CASSPGQGFNEKLFF.

The genes are TRBV11-2 and TRBJ2-5; no reliable D call. V lost 0 bases and J 2 bases, leaving 7 bases between the germline ends. The germline V gene encodes CDR1 SGHAT and CDR2 FQNNGV. This CDR3 spans 14 amino acids. The CDR3 spells CASSLDRTQETQYF. The CDR3 nucleotides are TGTGCCAGCAGCTTAGATCGAACACAAGAGACCCAGTACTTC.

This clone came up a few times. CDR3 in amino acids: CASSDPILAGGNTGELFF. The CDR3 region has the DNA TGTGCCAGCAGCGATCCAATCCTAGCGGGGGGTAACACCGGGGAGCTGTTTTTT. The chain uses TRBV7-9 and TRBJ2-2; 11 bases are a match to TRBD2. The junction had 10 bases not matched to a gene; V was cut back by 5 bases and J by 2 bases. Germline lookup yields CDR1 SEHNR and CDR2 FQNEAQ (reference sequence). The CDR3 contains 18 residues.

This clone was detected a few times. The chain couples TRBV5-6 to TRBJ2-5; D unresolved. CDR3 size: 16 residues. Deletions cut 4 bases from V and 2 bases from J, with 18 bases between. CDR1 is SGHDT and CDR2 is YYEEEE in the germline V gene. The DNA for the CDR3 is TGTGCCAGCAGCGCATCCCGCGAGACTCGGCAAGAGACCCAGTACTTC. It specifies CASSASRETRQETQYF.

The gene calls are TRBV5-6 and TRBJ2-2; 7 nucleotides line up with TRBD1. Germline loops: CDR1 SGHDT, CDR2 YYEEEE. V lost 3 bases to trimming and J lost 6 bases; unmatched junction nucleotides: 5. This CDR3 region has 14 residues. The CDR3 is CASSSGQVAGELFF. CDR3 nucleotide sequence: TGTGCCAGCAGCTCAGGACAGGTCGCCGGGGAGCTGTTTTTT.

The rearrangement uses TRBV7-9 and TRBJ1-6; tentatively, D is TRBD1 (5 bases). This CDR3 region has 14 residues. V was trimmed by 5 bases and J by 5 bases, leaving 10 bases between them. The germline V gene has CDR1 SEHNR and CDR2 FQNEAQ (reference sequence). CDR3 residues: CASSHSGDNSPLHF. CDR3 in DNA: TGTGCCAGCAGCCACTCGGGGGATAATTCACCCCTCCACTTT.